This T cell receptor beta chain was sequenced for a study of CD39 and CD103 CD8 tumor-infiltrating T cells (dated by TCRdb to the late 2010s). Broadly, across the study: The repertoire comparisons shown came from four patients: one with an HPV-positive HNSCC, one with an HPV-negative HNSCC, one with ovarian cancer and one with melanoma. TCRbeta CDR3 deep sequencing compared repertoires of CD8 TIL subsets defined by CD103 and CD39 with peripheral memory CD8 T cells.

At the time of sample collection the patients were not on therapy, although prior treatments varied from chemotherapy, radiotherapy, surgery and immunotherapy to no treatment. After thawing, cells were enriched for T lymphocytes using a negative-selection kit, and EpCAM beads were added for tumor-infiltrating lymphocytes. For the CD8 TIL subsets, CD3+CD4-CD8+CD45RA- cells were FACS-sorted and divided into DN, SP and DP based on their expression of CD39 and CD103. Tumor specimens were cut into small pieces, digested for 1 h with hyaluronidase, collagenase and DNase, then filtered, enriched over Ficoll and cryopreserved. Populations were sorted on a FACSAria II to more than 97% purity, and cell pellets were frozen without culture for TCR sequencing. A remark on this clone: Its recognized antigen is unknown. Base qualities are not recorded, but no much larger clone differs from it by a single base.

The CDR3 runs 13 residues from the cysteine to the phenylalanine. Here the CDR3 DNA is all that survives: 39 bases in frame from base 1. V sheds 5 bases and J sheds 8 bases, leaving 13 bases between their ends. According to the germline V gene (reference sequence), CDR1 reads MNHEY and CDR2 reads SMNVEV. The study at large found these results: Clonotypes from DP TILs were seldom detected in blood or uninvolved lymph node, while clonotypes from DN TILs overlapped to a large extent with peripheral memory CD8 repertoires. DP CD8 TILs appeared more oligoclonal than DN and SP CD8 TILs and blood memory CD8 T cells, with top 30 clonotypes covering roughly 50-86%.

Genomic DNA was extracted with the DNeasy Blood and Tissue Kit from about 10,000 to 100,000 sorted cells per subset. The TCRbeta V-J or V-D-J regions were sequenced and mapped through the immunoSEQ service, and coverage above 10x per sample was achieved. The authors' pipeline ran thus. Only productive rearrangements exported from the immunoSEQ Analyzer platform were analyzed, with clonality assessed on the 500 most abundant clones. Repertoire overlap between populations was quantified with the Morisita-Horn similarity index and the Jaccard index. In a handful of cancer patients, Morisita-Horn similarity was measured between the TCR repertoires of CD8 T-cell subsets. The source is immuneACCESS, and TCRdb retained only in-frame sequences with V and J called. Part of the clones is not carried over; for the studies checked, unresolved V genes explain less than half of this, and the remainder is unexplained. D and trimming were read from the DNA, whereas the V and J calls and clone size are those reported in that table. Counted in this sample were about 3,400 clones; about 63% of them appeared once. Less than 30% of the sample is in the top ten clones.

Specimen: CD39- CD103- CD8+ T cells sorted from the tumor. The sample's cell subset or site, from its label and the paper: CD103-CD39- double-negative CD45RA- CD8 T cells. This clonotype originated in a human donor with head and neck squamous cell carcinoma. In this chain, TRBV27 is recombined with TRBJ1-5; the D gene lacks a confident call. The DNA sequence follows: TGTGCCAGCAGTGGTTGGCCCTGGGAGCCCCAGCATTTT. The translation is CASSGWPWEPQHF.